This TCR beta chain was captured in a study of OX40 agonist ivuxolimab in advanced cancers. Germline trimming cut 3 bases from V and 1 base from J; bases unmatched to any gene: 5. The CDR3 spans 16 residues. From germline, CDR1 is KGHSH and CDR2 LQKENI. Generated by immunoSEQ multiplex PCR, the TCRdb table keeps only in-frame clones and is missing some. The data show about 40,000 clones, with 85% to 90% seen just once and 4.7% held by the top ten. The chain has TRBV18 and TRBJ1-2; 10 nucleotides agree with TRBD1. Sequences were derived from CD4+ or CD8+ T cells sorted from blood, sampled in a trial of the OX40 agonist ivuxolimab. The receptor was isolated from an adult with an advanced solid tumor such as melanoma, head and neck, liver or kidney cancer. The CDR3 reads CASSPGQGTLNYGYTF. The CDR3, as DNA: TGTGCCAGCTCACCGGGACAGGGGACCCTTAACTATGGCTACACCTTC.